Listed below are T cell receptor beta chains from one sample, sequenced in a study of blood T cells in healthy people across ages. From the 5' RACE reads, TCRdb called clonotypes with MiXCR, one entry per CDR3 protein. The sample holds about 830,000 distinct CDR3 sequences, 62% seen once. The sequenced sample consisted of blood. The receptors stem from a man aged 30-40 years in good health. Both conserved end residues are part of each CDR3. The D gene is left open where the match is weak. The size entry is marked missing in some rows and otherwise reads once, few, many or a size class.

V gene: TRBV4-3; D gene: NA; clone size: few; J gene: TRBJ1-6; CDR3 protein: CASSQELRTNSPLHF; CDR3 DNA: TGCGCCAGCAGCCAAGAGCTCCGTACTAATTCACCCCTCCACTTT
V gene: TRBV12-3/TRBV12-4; D gene: NA; clone size: few; J gene: TRBJ2-3; CDR3 protein: CASSLAAGDTDTQYF; CDR3 DNA: TGTGCCAGCAGTTTGGCCGCCGGGGATACAGATACGCAGTATTTT
V gene: TRBV27; D gene: TRBD1; clone size: NA; J gene: TRBJ2-7; CDR3 protein: CATAADRGEDEQYF; CDR3 DNA: TGTGCCACAGCCGCCGACAGGGGCGAGGACGAGCAGTACTTC
V gene: TRBV3-1; D gene: NA; clone size: NA; J gene: TRBJ2-5; CDR3 protein: CASSQGSYQGTQYF; CDR3 DNA: TGTGCCAGCAGCCAAGGGTCGTACCAAGGGACCCAGTACTTC
V gene: TRBV3-1; D gene: NA; clone size: NA; J gene: TRBJ2-7; CDR3 protein: CASSSMRTLGEQYF; CDR3 DNA: TGTGCCAGCAGCTCAATGAGAACTCTGGGGGAGCAGTACTTC
V gene: TRBV7-2; D gene: NA; clone size: NA; J gene: TRBJ2-2; CDR3 protein: CASSLDVTGFRELFF; CDR3 DNA: TGTGCCAGCAGCTTAGATGTCACCGGTTTTCGGGAGCTGTTTTTT
V gene: TRBV7-7; D gene: TRBD2; clone size: few; J gene: TRBJ2-1; CDR3 protein: CASSPGLAGGHEQFF; CDR3 DNA: TGTGCTAGCAGCCCCGGACTAGCGGGGGGACATGAGCAGTTCTTC
V gene: TRBV4-3; D gene: NA; clone size: NA; J gene: TRBJ2-7; CDR3 protein: CASSQDLGKDEQYF; CDR3 DNA: TGCGCCAGCAGCCAAGACCTGGGGAAGGACGAGCAGTACTTC
V gene: TRBV28; D gene: NA; clone size: few; J gene: TRBJ2-7; CDR3 protein: CASLGYYEQYF; CDR3 DNA: TGTGCCAGCCTCGGATACTACGAGCAGTACTTC
V gene: TRBV5-6; D gene: TRBD1; clone size: NA; J gene: TRBJ1-1; CDR3 protein: CASSSQGVLVNEAFF; CDR3 DNA: TGTGCCAGCAGCTCACAGGGGGTTTTGGTAAATGAAGCTTTCTTT
V gene: TRBV4-2; D gene: NA; clone size: NA; J gene: TRBJ2-7; CDR3 protein: CASSQDAGSLANEQYF; CDR3 DNA: TGTGCCAGCAGCCAAGACGCTGGCTCCCTCGCCAACGAGCAGTACTTC
V gene: TRBV29-1; D gene: NA; clone size: many; J gene: TRBJ2-3; CDR3 protein: CSGGTPGTDTQYF; CDR3 DNA: TGCAGCGGTGGGACTCCCGGCACGGATACGCAGTATTTT
V gene: TRBV7-2; D gene: NA; clone size: once; J gene: TRBJ1-5; CDR3 protein: CASSLDQGTLSQPQHF; CDR3 DNA: TGTGCCAGCAGCTTAGATCAGGGGACCTTAAGTCAGCCCCAGCATTTT
V gene: TRBV3-1; D gene: NA; clone size: NA; J gene: TRBJ2-7; CDR3 protein: CASSQGVRAYEQYF; CDR3 DNA: TGTGCCAGCAGCCAAGGGGTTAGAGCCTACGAGCAGTACTTC
V gene: TRBV7-2; D gene: TRBD1; clone size: many; J gene: TRBJ2-1; CDR3 protein: CASSLDRGPYNEQFF; CDR3 DNA: TGCGCCAGCAGCCTCGACAGGGGCCCCTACAATGAGCAGTTCTTC
V gene: TRBV12-5; D gene: NA; clone size: NA; J gene: TRBJ2-5; CDR3 protein: CASGPDIQETQYF; CDR3 DNA: TGTGCTAGTGGTCCGGATATCCAAGAGACCCAGTACTTC
V gene: TRBV7-8; D gene: NA; clone size: many; J gene: TRBJ2-7; CDR3 protein: CASRKTTNTYEQYF; CDR3 DNA: TGTGCCAGCAGAAAAACGACGAATACCTACGAGCAGTACTTC
V gene: TRBV5-1; D gene: TRBD1; clone size: NA; J gene: TRBJ2-1; CDR3 protein: CASSGGQGEEQFF; CDR3 DNA: TGCGCCAGCAGCGGGGGACAGGGTGAGGAGCAGTTCTTC
V gene: TRBV4-2; D gene: TRBD1; clone size: NA; J gene: TRBJ1-1; CDR3 protein: CASSNLRRDRVVNTEAFF; CDR3 DNA: TGTGCCAGCAGCAACCTGCGTAGGGACAGGGTTGTGAACACTGAAGCTTTCTTT
V gene: TRBV4-2; D gene: TRBD2; clone size: NA; J gene: TRBJ2-1; CDR3 protein: CASSQDIGTNIYNEQFF; CDR3 DNA: TGTGCCAGCAGCCAAGATATAGGGACTAACATTTACAATGAGCAGTTCTTC
V gene: TRBV20-1; D gene: TRBD1; clone size: few; J gene: TRBJ2-7; CDR3 protein: CSARASDRGLYEQYF; CDR3 DNA: TGCAGTGCTAGAGCATCGGACAGGGGACTCTACGAGCAGTACTTC
V gene: TRBV10-3; D gene: TRBD1; clone size: NA; J gene: TRBJ1-3; CDR3 protein: CAISESGEGANTIYF; CDR3 DNA: TGTGCCATCAGTGAGTCCGGAGAGGGGGCGAACACCATATATTTT
V gene: TRBV20-1; D gene: NA; clone size: NA; J gene: TRBJ2-1; CDR3 protein: CSATPGNNEQFF; CDR3 DNA: TGCAGTGCTACCCCTGGGAACAATGAGCAGTTCTTC
V gene: TRBV12-5; D gene: TRBD1; clone size: NA; J gene: TRBJ2-7; CDR3 protein: CASGDYRDRTYEQYF; CDR3 DNA: TGTGCTAGTGGGGATTACCGGGACAGAACCTACGAGCAGTACTTC
V gene: TRBV6-6; D gene: NA; clone size: NA; J gene: TRBJ2-7; CDR3 protein: CASIYETVSEQYF; CDR3 DNA: TGTGCCAGCATTTACGAGACAGTATCCGAGCAGTACTTC
V gene: TRBV7-2; D gene: TRBD2; clone size: NA; J gene: TRBJ2-1; CDR3 protein: CASSLVGGGVQETQFF; CDR3 DNA: TGTGCCAGCAGCTTAGTTGGCGGGGGGGTGCAAGAGACCCAGTTCTTC
V gene: TRBV5-1; D gene: NA; clone size: few; J gene: TRBJ1-6; CDR3 protein: CASSLGGVSPLHF; CDR3 DNA: TGCGCCAGCAGCTTGGGTGGAGTTTCACCCCTCCACTTT
V gene: TRBV20-1; D gene: TRBD2; clone size: NA; J gene: TRBJ2-1; CDR3 protein: CSGGGGYNEQFF; CDR3 DNA: TGCAGCGGCGGCGGGGGCTACAATGAGCAGTTCTTC
V gene: TRBV28; D gene: TRBD1; clone size: NA; J gene: TRBJ1-2; CDR3 protein: CASSLDAGQGVDGYTF; CDR3 DNA: TGTGCCAGCAGCCTTGACGCCGGACAGGGGGTAGATGGCTACACCTTC
V gene: TRBV6-1; D gene: TRBD2; clone size: NA; J gene: TRBJ2-1; CDR3 protein: CASSDLLAGAPSGTYNEQFF; CDR3 DNA: TGTGCCAGCAGCGACTTACTAGCGGGGGCCCCCTCGGGAACCTACAATGAGCAGTTCTTC
V gene: TRBV29-1; D gene: TRBD1; clone size: few; J gene: TRBJ2-4; CDR3 protein: CSVVQGAHIQYF; CDR3 DNA: TGCAGCGTTGTCCAGGGGGCTCACATTCAGTACTTC
V gene: TRBV7-2; D gene: NA; clone size: NA; J gene: TRBJ2-7; CDR3 protein: CASSLITGSYEQYF; CDR3 DNA: TGTGCCAGCAGCTTAATTACAGGGTCGTACGAGCAGTACTTC
V gene: TRBV9; D gene: TRBD1; clone size: once; J gene: TRBJ2-7; CDR3 protein: CASTPRDSPYNEQYF; CDR3 DNA: TGTGCCAGCACCCCACGGGACAGCCCTTACAATGAGCAGTACTTC
V gene: TRBV18; D gene: TRBD1; clone size: NA; J gene: TRBJ1-1; CDR3 protein: CASAQGAGDTEAFF; CDR3 DNA: TGTGCCAGCGCACAGGGGGCTGGGGACACTGAAGCTTTCTTT
V gene: TRBV20-1; D gene: TRBD2; clone size: NA; J gene: TRBJ2-7; CDR3 protein: CSAAGGSYEQYF; CDR3 DNA: TGCAGTGCAGCGGGGGGCAGCTACGAGCAGTACTTC
V gene: TRBV27; D gene: NA; clone size: NA; J gene: TRBJ2-3; CDR3 protein: CASQLADTQYF; CDR3 DNA: TGTGCCAGCCAACTAGCAGATACGCAGTATTTT
V gene: TRBV10-3; D gene: NA; clone size: NA; J gene: TRBJ2-3; CDR3 protein: CAISEQGWEDTQYF; CDR3 DNA: TGTGCCATCAGTGAGCAGGGGTGGGAAGATACGCAGTATTTT
V gene: TRBV28; D gene: NA; clone size: NA; J gene: TRBJ2-7; CDR3 protein: CASSTRRQSSYEQYF; CDR3 DNA: TGTGCCAGCAGTACTCGCAGGCAGAGCTCCTACGAGCAGTACTTC
V gene: TRBV29-1; D gene: TRBD1; clone size: few; J gene: TRBJ2-1; CDR3 protein: CSAWTGYNEQFF; CDR3 DNA: TGCAGCGCCTGGACAGGGTACAATGAGCAGTTCTTC
V gene: TRBV9; D gene: NA; clone size: NA; J gene: TRBJ2-5; CDR3 protein: CASSVEGSSSGETQYF; CDR3 DNA: NA
V gene: TRBV20-1; D gene: NA; clone size: few; J gene: TRBJ2-3; CDR3 protein: CSASKADTQYF; CDR3 DNA: TGCAGTGCTAGTAAAGCCGATACGCAGTATTTT
V gene: TRBV29-1; D gene: TRBD2; clone size: NA; J gene: TRBJ2-3; CDR3 protein: CSVEDPHGSGGSPDTQYF; CDR3 DNA: TGCAGCGTTGAAGATCCCCACGGGAGCGGGGGATCTCCAGATACGCAGTATTTT
V gene: TRBV6-5; D gene: NA; clone size: NA; J gene: TRBJ2-1; CDR3 protein: CASRQQGGGYNEQFF; CDR3 DNA: TGTGCCAGCAGGCAACAGGGCGGGGGTTACAATGAGCAGTTCTTC
V gene: TRBV4-3; D gene: NA; clone size: NA; J gene: TRBJ2-7; CDR3 protein: CASIQGQNYEQYF; CDR3 DNA: TGCGCCAGCATCCAAGGACAGAACTACGAGCAGTACTTC